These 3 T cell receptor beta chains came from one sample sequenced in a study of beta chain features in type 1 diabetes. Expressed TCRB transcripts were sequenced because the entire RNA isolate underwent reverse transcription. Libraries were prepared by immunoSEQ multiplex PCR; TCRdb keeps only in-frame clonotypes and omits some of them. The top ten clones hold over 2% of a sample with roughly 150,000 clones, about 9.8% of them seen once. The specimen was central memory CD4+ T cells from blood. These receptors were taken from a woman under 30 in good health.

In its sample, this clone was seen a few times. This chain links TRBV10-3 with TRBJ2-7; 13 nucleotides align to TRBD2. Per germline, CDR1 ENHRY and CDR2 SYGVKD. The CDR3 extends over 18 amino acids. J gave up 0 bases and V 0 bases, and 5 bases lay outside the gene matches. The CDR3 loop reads CAISESSGLAGRSYEQYF. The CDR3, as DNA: TGTGCCATCAGTGAGTCCTCGGGACTAGCGGGGCGCTCCTACGAGCAGTACTTC.

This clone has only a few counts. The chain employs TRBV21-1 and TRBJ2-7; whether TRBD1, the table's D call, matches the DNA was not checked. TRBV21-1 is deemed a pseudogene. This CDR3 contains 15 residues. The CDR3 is CASSNRQHPIYEQYF. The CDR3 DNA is TGTGCCAGCAGCAACCGACAGCATCCCATCTACGAGCAGTACTTC.

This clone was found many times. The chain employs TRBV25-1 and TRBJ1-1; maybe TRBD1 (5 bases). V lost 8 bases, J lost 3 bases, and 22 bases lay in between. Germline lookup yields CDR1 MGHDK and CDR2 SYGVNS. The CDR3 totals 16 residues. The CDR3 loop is CASQHLQGRGDTEAFF. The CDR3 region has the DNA TGTGCCAGCCAACATCTCCAGGGACGCGGGGACACTGAAGCTTTCTTT.